Described below is a single T cell receptor beta chain sequence and its context. Antigen specificity is unknown. The sample originates from a study of cytotoxic CD8 clonotypes in ibrutinib-treated CLL. Study context: Researchers reported ten to eleven relapsed/refractory and approximately 16 treatment-naive patients, some 18 of them IGHV unmutated.

Sequencing was performed with immunoSEQ multiplex PCR; in TCRdb, only in-frame clones are kept and a portion is missing. The sample carries 150,000 to 200,000 clones, approximately 91% recorded once. With cryopreserved PBMCs as the source, 2 to 2.5 micrograms of genomic DNA went to TCR beta libraries. Per germline, CDR1 SEHNR and CDR2 FQNEAQ (reference sequence). This CDR3 contains 18 residues. V was pared by 5 bases and J by 0 bases, with 19 bases between. General study results and limits: Collection times varied between progressing and sustained-remission patients. Elevated clonality accompanied ibrutinib response, with a return toward baseline values at progression.

The gene calls are TRBV7-9 and TRBJ1-4; D ambiguous. The specimen comprised PBMCs, sampled at disease progression, from a patient treated with ibrutinib. The TCR originated in a human donor with chronic lymphocytic leukemia. The CDR3 DNA reads as TGTGCCAGCAGCCCTAGACGACGCGCAGTTGCAACTAATGAAAAACTGTTTTTT. Translation: CASSPRRRAVATNEKLFF.